The 27 T cell receptor beta chains reported below all come from one sample, sequenced in a study of blood T cell repertoires in COVID-19. TCRdb's table, derived via immunoSEQ multiplex PCR, lists solely in-frame clones and lacks some. Of a few hundred thousand clones in the sample, about 86% were seen once. Source material: PBMCs or T cells enriched from blood (not recorded which). These TCRs come from a man aged 25-45 years with acute COVID-19.

The chain joins TRBV28 to TRBJ2-1; 13 nucleotides line up with TRBD2. The CDR3 sequence is 15 residues long. V was pared by 10 bases and J by 5 bases, with 8 bases of the junction left unmatched. The V gene's germline CDR1 is MDHEN and CDR2 SYDVKM. The CDR3 DNA is TGTGCCACCGGGACTAGCGGGAAGGTAAACAATGAGCAGTTCTTC. Protein: CATGTSGKVNNEQFF.

This chain links TRBV5-1 with TRBJ2-3; 7 nucleotides agree with TRBD1. Germline V gene data show CDR1 as SGHRS and CDR2 as YFSETQ. There are 14 residues in the CDR3. Losses at the gene ends were 6 bases for V and 5 bases for J; bases not matched to a gene: 9. CDR3 nucleotide sequence: TGCGCCAGCAAAATTAGCTCAGGGGGAGATACGCAGTATTTT. This codes for CASKISSGGDTQYF. Together with reference TRBV5-1 and TRBJ2-3, the CDR3 gives the full variable domain: KAGVTQTPRYLIKTRGQQVTLSCSPISGHRSVSWYQQTPGQGLQFLFEYFSETQRNKGNFPGRFSGRQFSNSRSEMNVSTLELGDSALYLCASKISSGGDTQYFGPGTRLTVL.

V usage is TRBV19 and J usage is TRBJ2-3; 10 bases line up with TRBD2. The V gene end was trimmed by 9 bases and the J gene end by 4 bases; junction bases not matched to a gene: 7. This CDR3 region has 14 residues. CDR1 is LNHDA, CDR2 SQIVND, per germline (reference sequence). CDR3 in DNA: TGTGCCAGCCGCTCAGCGGGAGGGTCAGATACGCAGTATTTT. Protein: CASRSAGGSDTQYF.

The V and J genes are TRBV19 and TRBJ2-2; 10 nucleotides align to TRBD2. The CDR3 length is 16 residues. The ends lost 1 base at V and 7 bases at J; junction bases unmatched: 6. Germline V gene sequence: CDR1 LNHDA, CDR2 SQIVND (reference sequence). This CDR3 reads CASSIGLAGVSGELFF. The CDR3 DNA sequence: TGTGCCAGTAGTATAGGGCTAGCGGGAGTAAGCGGGGAGCTGTTTTTT.

This sequence joins TRBV27 and TRBJ1-2, with 7 nucleotides matching TRBD1. V was pared by 0 bases and J by 6 bases, with 4 bases of the junction left unmatched. This CDR3 is 14 amino acids long. Germline-derived CDR1 and CDR2 are MNHEY and SMNVEV (reference sequence). The DNA of the CDR3 is TGTGCCAGCAGTTTATCGGGGGACAGAGATGGCTACACCTTC. It translates to CASSLSGDRDGYTF.

V usage is TRBV24-1 and J usage is TRBJ1-2, with D perhaps TRBD1 (6 bases). CDR3 length: 12 amino acids. Trimming took off 7 bases at V and 5 bases at J, with 10 bases between the two ends. Germline-derived CDR1 and CDR2 are KGHDR and SFDVKD. The CDR3, as DNA: TGTGCCACCAGGCCCACAGGGTATGGCTACACCTTC. Translation: CATRPTGYGYTF.

This sequence joins TRBV6-5 and TRBJ1-5, with 7 nucleotides matching TRBD1. V was pared by 5 bases and J by 4 bases, with 5 bases of the junction left unmatched. CDR3 length equals 14 residues. The germline V gene has CDR1 MNHEY and CDR2 SVGAGI. This CDR3 is CASSRGTANQPQHF. The CDR3 DNA is TGTGCCAGCAGTCGCGGGACAGCAAATCAGCCCCAGCATTTT.

This clone was seen a single time. The rearrangement joins TRBV27 to TRBJ2-1; D possibly corresponds to TRBD2 (6 bases). From germline, CDR1 is MNHEY and CDR2 SMNVEV (reference sequence). Trimming removed 6 bases from V and 3 bases from J, with 9 bases in between. The CDR3 consists of 13 residues. The CDR3: CASRGSGYNEQFF. CDR3 in DNA: TGTGCCAGCAGGGGTAGCGGCTACAATGAGCAGTTCTTC.

This chain uses TRBV19 with TRBJ1-1; D not resolved. This CDR3 is 16 amino acids long. Per germline, CDR1 LNHDA and CDR2 SQIVND (reference sequence). V lost 6 bases and J 2 bases, leaving 19 bases between the germline ends. CDR3 loop: CASRDLLIGGNTEAFF. CDR3 DNA: TGTGCCAGTAGAGATTTACTAATAGGTGGTAACACTGAAGCTTTCTTT.

This chain connects TRBV10-3 to TRBJ1-5; unclear D gene. The V gene lost 3 bases and the J gene lost 7 bases, with 19 bases spanning the gap. The CDR3 runs 16 residues. Germline CDR1 reads ENHRY; CDR2 reads SYGVKD. This chain's CDR3 is CAISDSGGGNWQPQHF. The CDR3, as DNA: TGTGCCATCAGTGATAGTGGAGGAGGGAATTGGCAGCCCCAGCATTTT.

The V call is TRBV3-1 (or the pseudogene TRBV3-2), the J call TRBJ1-2; 8 bases are a match to TRBD1. V dropped 4 bases and J dropped 5; count of bases not matched to a gene: 9. Germline V gene data show CDR1 as LGHDT and CDR2 as YNNKEL (reference sequence). The CDR3 covers 15 residues. In DNA form, the CDR3 reads TGTGCCAGCAGCCGAAGGGACAGGCTTTCGTATGGCTACACCTTC. Its protein product is CASSRRDRLSYGYTF.

The chain uses TRBV19 and TRBJ2-1; TRBD2 matches at 15 bases. Trimming removed 9 bases from V and 7 bases from J; junction bases left unmatched: 13. The length of the CDR3 is 17 residues. CDR1 is LNHDA and CDR2 is SQIVND in the germline V gene (reference sequence). CDR3 coding DNA: TGTGCCAGCACCGGGACTAGCGGGGGGAGGGACAAGAATGAGCAGTTCTTC. Translated: CASTGTSGGRDKNEQFF.

The chain couples TRBV12-5 to TRBJ2-2; 9 bases are shared with TRBD1. The CDR3 is made up of 15 amino acids. The J segment lost 4 bases and the V segment lost 6 bases, leaving 6 bases of the junction unmatched. The germline CDR1 and CDR2 sequences are LGHNT and FRNRAP. CDR3 sequence reads: CASGPQGAGTGELFF. As DNA, the CDR3 is TGTGCTAGTGGCCCACAGGGGGCTGGCACCGGGGAGCTGTTTTTT.

The chain combines TRBV7-9 with TRBJ2-2, with D unresolved. Trimming cost V 0 bases and J 8 bases, with 7 bases left between them. Germline V gene data show CDR1 as SEHNR and CDR2 as FQNEAQ (reference sequence). The CDR3 has 13 amino acids. Here the CDR3 DNA reads TGTGCCAGCAGCTTAGCGCTCCAGGGGGAGCTGTTTTTT. It is translated as CASSLALQGELFF.

This chain connects TRBV30 to TRBJ1-5; TRBD1 matches 7 bases. CDR3 length equals 15 residues. With 1 base clipped from V and 1 base from J, the junction kept 4 bases outside the gene matches. CDR1 and CDR2 from the germline V gene are GTSNPN and SVGIG (reference sequence). CDR3 sequence (DNA): TGTGCCTGGAGTGGGAGACAGGGAAGCAATCAGCCCCAGCATTTT. Residues: CAWSGRQGSNQPQHF.

This rearrangement joins TRBV18 to TRBJ2-1, with 7 bases fitting TRBD1. Trimming cost V 4 bases and J 5 bases; bases outside gene matches: 20. The CDR3 length is 19 residues. Germline CDR1 and CDR2: KGHSH and LQKENI. In DNA form, the CDR3 reads TGTGCCAGCTCACTCCGCTCGGGGACAGCTTTTCTGTCCCACAATGAGCAGTTCTTC. Translated: CASSLRSGTAFLSHNEQFF.

This clone came up a few times. The genes are TRBV19 and TRBJ1-2, with a possible D match to TRBD1 (5 bases). This CDR3 is built from 15 residues. Germline CDR1 reads LNHDA; CDR2 reads SQIVND (reference sequence). Trimming took off 5 bases at V and 0 bases at J, with 13 bases between the two ends. The CDR3 protein is CASSSPGLSNYGYTF. CDR3 DNA: TGTGCCAGTAGTTCACCAGGGTTGTCTAACTATGGCTACACCTTC.

The J gene is TRBJ1-1, the V gene TRBV3-1 (or the pseudogene TRBV3-2); D is unclear. The CDR3 totals 14 residues. V gave up 8 bases and J gave up 4 bases, with 17 bases separating them. Germline V gene sequence: CDR1 LGHDT, CDR2 YNNKEL (reference sequence). The CDR3 loop is CASFQRGTSTEAFF. CDR3 DNA: TGTGCCAGCTTCCAACGCGGTACTAGCACTGAAGCTTTCTTT.

This clone was observed a single time. This chain uses TRBV12-5 with TRBJ2-7, with 10 bases fitting TRBD2. This CDR3 comprises 17 residues. The V gene end was trimmed by 3 bases and the J gene end by 3 bases; junction bases not matched to a gene: 11. Germline V gene data show CDR1 as LGHNT and CDR2 as FRNRAP. CDR3 residues: CASGFPLSGRPIYEQYV. CDR3 DNA: TGTGCTAGTGGTTTCCCCCTTAGCGGGAGGCCGATCTACGAGCAGTACGTC.

The chain uses TRBV10-2 and TRBJ2-5; D is perhaps TRBD1 (6 bases). The germline V gene encodes CDR1 WSHSY and CDR2 SAAADI. Trimming cost V 6 bases and J 2 bases, with 7 bases left between them. The CDR3 covers 12 residues. DNA for the CDR3: TGCGCCAGCAGGGACAGACAAGAGACCCAGTACTTC. Its translation is CASRDRQETQYF.

Details on this clone: Its ends do not fully match the called genes, so a read error is possible. The chain joins TRBV5-1 to TRBJ1-4, with TRBD1 as a possible D gene (5 bases). The CDR3 loop spans 15 amino acids. Looked up from germline, CDR1 is SGHRS and CDR2 is YFSETQ. The CDR3 here is CASSLTVATNEKLFF. CDR3 DNA: TGTGCCAGCAGCTTGACAGTTGCAACTAATGAAAAACTGTTTTTT.

This chain uses TRBV5-6 with TRBJ1-1; D is perhaps TRBD1 (6 bases). Germline assignment: CDR1 SGHDT and CDR2 YYEEEE. The CDR3 totals 13 residues. V lost 1 base, J lost 6 bases, and 10 bases lay in between. CDR3 coding DNA: TGTGCCAGCAGCTTGAACAGGGTTTCTGAAGCTTTCTTT. This sequence encodes CASSLNRVSEAFF. Full variable domain (missing parts from reference TRBV5-6 and TRBJ1-1): DAGVTQSPTHLIKTRGQQVTLRCSPKSGHDTVSWYQQALGQGPQFIFQYYEEEERQRGNFPDRFSGHQFPNYSSELNVNALLLGDSALYLCASSLNRVSEAFFGQGTRLTVV.

The rearrangement links TRBV5-4 to TRBJ1-1, with 7 bases fitting TRBD1. V lost 4 bases to trimming and J lost 4 bases; unmatched junction nucleotides: 10. CDR3 length: 15 residues. The V gene's germline CDR1 is SGHNT and CDR2 YYREEE (reference sequence). CDR3 bases: TGTGCCAGCAGCCCTCGGACAGGCAGTAGCACTGAAGCTTTCTTT. Residues: CASSPRTGSSTEAFF.

V gene TRBV19 combines with J gene TRBJ1-2; D may be TRBD1 (6 bases). Germline V gene lookup returns CDR1 LNHDA and CDR2 SQIVND (reference sequence). This CDR3 comprises 13 residues. V was shortened by 9 bases and J by 6 bases, with 17 bases between the two germline ends. The CDR3 loop reads CASRGIRGNGYTF. Here the CDR3 DNA reads TGTGCCAGCCGAGGGATCAGGGGTAATGGCTACACCTTC.

This rearrangement joins TRBV19 to TRBJ1-3; D unclear. Looked up from germline, CDR1 is LNHDA and CDR2 is SQIVND (reference sequence). The length of the CDR3 is 15 residues. V gave up 2 bases and J gave up 0 bases, with 8 bases separating them. In DNA, the CDR3 is TGTGCCAGTAGTATATTGTCGAGCTCTGGAAACACCATATATTTT. Its protein is CASSILSSSGNTIYF.

This clone came up once. The chain joins TRBV7-9 to TRBJ2-3, with a weak D call TRBD1 (6 bases). CDR3 size: 15 residues. V lost 5 bases, J lost 2 bases, and 14 bases lay in between. The germline V gene encodes CDR1 SEHNR and CDR2 FQNEAQ (reference sequence). The CDR3 coding sequence is TGTGCCAGCAGCCGCCCACAGGGCTACACAGATACGCAGTATTTT. Translation: CASSRPQGYTDTQYF.

Worth noting for this clone: Other DNA sequences in the same sample also yield this CDR3. The J gene is TRBJ2-3, the V gene TRBV12-3 or TRBV12-4; no reliable D call. Trimming removed 0 bases from V and 1 base from J, with 2 bases in between. The CDR3 is 13 amino acids. The CDR3 here is CASSLAGTDTQYF. The CDR3 DNA reads as TGTGCCAGCAGTTTAGCCGGCACAGATACGCAGTATTTT.